The sequence of this T cell receptor (beta chain) was determined in a study of shared T cell receptors in the human thymus. The CDR3 contains 13 residues. Deletions cut 3 bases from V and 3 bases from J, with 9 bases between. Germline V lookup: CDR1 SGHTA, CDR2 FQGNSA. TCRdb's copy holds only in-frame clones and misses some; the assay was immunoSEQ multiplex PCR. This sample has approximately 760,000 clones, with 70% to 90% found just once. The sample was also linked to a second study, of human thymus T cells. That work contributes: Thymus specimens were resections from corrective heart surgery. Unrelated individuals reportedly shared highly overlapping thymic TCR repertoires.

This clonotype was sampled from a girl in the first two years of life with a congenital heart defect. The chain couples TRBV7-2 to TRBJ2-7, with D possibly TRBD2 on 5 matching bases. Source material: thymocytes. The CDR3 region has the DNA TGTGCCAGCAGCTTCGACGGGAACTACGAGCAGTACTTC. It yields the protein CASSFDGNYEQYF.